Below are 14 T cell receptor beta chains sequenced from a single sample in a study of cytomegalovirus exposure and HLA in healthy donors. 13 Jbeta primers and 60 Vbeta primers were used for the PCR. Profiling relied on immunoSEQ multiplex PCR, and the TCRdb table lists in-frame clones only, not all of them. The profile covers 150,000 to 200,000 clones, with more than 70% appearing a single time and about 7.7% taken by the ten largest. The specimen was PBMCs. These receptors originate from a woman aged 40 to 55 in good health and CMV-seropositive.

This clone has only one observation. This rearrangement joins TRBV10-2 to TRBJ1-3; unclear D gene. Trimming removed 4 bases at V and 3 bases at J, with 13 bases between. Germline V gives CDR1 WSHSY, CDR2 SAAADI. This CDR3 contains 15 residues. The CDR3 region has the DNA TGCGCCAGCAGTGTCCGTCAGGCCGGTGGAAACACCATATATTTT. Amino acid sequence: CASSVRQAGGNTIYF.

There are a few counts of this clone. The CDR3 nucleotides read TGTGCCAGCAGCTTAGACGCGGGTAAGCAGTTCTTC. Its translation: CASSLDAGKQFF. The chain carries TRBV11-2 and TRBJ2-1; a weak D match, TRBD2 (5 bases). This CDR3 region has 12 residues. Germline assignment: CDR1 SGHAT and CDR2 FQNNGV. V was shortened by 0 bases and J by 11 bases, with 8 bases between the two germline ends. Complete variable domain (other parts from reference TRBV11-2 and TRBJ2-1): EAGVAQSPRYKIIEKRQSVAFWCNPISGHATLYWYQQILGQGPKLLIQFQNNGVVDDSQLPKDRFSAERLKGVDSTLKIQPAKLEDSAVYLCASSLDAGKQFFGPGTRLTVL.

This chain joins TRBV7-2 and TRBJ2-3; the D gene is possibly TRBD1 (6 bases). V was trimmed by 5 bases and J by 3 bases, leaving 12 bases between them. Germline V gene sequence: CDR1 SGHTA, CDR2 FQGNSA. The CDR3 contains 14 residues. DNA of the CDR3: TGTGCCAGCAGCGTTATAGGGGGTACAGATACGCAGTATTTT. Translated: CASSVIGGTDTQYF.

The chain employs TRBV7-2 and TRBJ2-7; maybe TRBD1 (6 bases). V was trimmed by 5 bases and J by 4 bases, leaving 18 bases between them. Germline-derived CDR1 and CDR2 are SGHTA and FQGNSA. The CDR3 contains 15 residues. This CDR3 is CASSLGTPYTYEQYF. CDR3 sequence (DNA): TGTGCCAGCAGCCTCGGGACACCCTACACTTACGAGCAGTACTTC.

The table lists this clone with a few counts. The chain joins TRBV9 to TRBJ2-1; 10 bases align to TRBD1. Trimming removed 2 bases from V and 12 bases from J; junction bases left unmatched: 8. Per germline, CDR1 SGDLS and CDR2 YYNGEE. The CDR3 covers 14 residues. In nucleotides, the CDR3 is TGTGCCAGCAGCGTCCAACCGGGACAGGGGCGGCAGTTCTTC. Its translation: CASSVQPGQGRQFF. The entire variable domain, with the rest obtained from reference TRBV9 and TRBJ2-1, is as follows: DSGVTQTPKHLITATGQRVTLRCSPRSGDLSVYWYQQSLDQGLQFLIQYYNGEERAKGNILERFSAQQFPDLHSELNLSSLELGDSALYFCASSVQPGQGRQFFGPGTRLTVL.

As DNA, the CDR3 is TGTGCCAGCAGCTTCGGGACACCCTCCTACAATGAGCAGTTCTTC. Its translation is CASSFGTPSYNEQFF. The rearrangement joins TRBV11-2 to TRBJ2-1; possible D gene TRBD1, 6 bases. This CDR3 is 15 amino acids long. V was clipped by 3 bases and J by 0 bases, with 9 bases between them. CDR1 SGHAT and CDR2 FQNNGV come from the germline V gene. Full variable domain (remainder filled in from reference TRBV11-2 and TRBJ2-1): EAGVAQSPRYKIIEKRQSVAFWCNPISGHATLYWYQQILGQGPKLLIQFQNNGVVDDSQLPKDRFSAERLKGVDSTLKIQPAKLEDSAVYLCASSFGTPSYNEQFFGPGTRLTVL.

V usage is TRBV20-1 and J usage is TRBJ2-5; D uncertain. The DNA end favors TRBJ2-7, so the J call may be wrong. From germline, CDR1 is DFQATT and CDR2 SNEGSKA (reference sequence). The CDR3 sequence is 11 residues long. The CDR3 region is CSASGNYEQYF. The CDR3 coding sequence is TGCAGTGCTAGCGGAAACTACGAGCAGTACTTC.

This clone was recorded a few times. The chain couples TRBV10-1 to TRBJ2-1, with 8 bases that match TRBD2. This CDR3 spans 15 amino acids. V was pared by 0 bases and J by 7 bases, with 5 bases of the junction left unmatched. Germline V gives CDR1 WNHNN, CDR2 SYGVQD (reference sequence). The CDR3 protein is CASSESRLALNEQFF. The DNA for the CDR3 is TGCGCCAGCAGTGAGTCGAGACTAGCGCTGAATGAGCAGTTCTTC.

The CDR3 DNA is TGTGCCAGCAGTTTAGATCAGCGGAACTATGGCTACACCTTC. Protein sequence: CASSLDQRNYGYTF. This chain connects TRBV28 to TRBJ1-2; D is uncertain. There are 14 residues in the CDR3. Germline CDR1 reads MDHEN; CDR2 reads SYDVKM. V was trimmed by 2 bases and J by 2 bases, leaving 9 bases between them.

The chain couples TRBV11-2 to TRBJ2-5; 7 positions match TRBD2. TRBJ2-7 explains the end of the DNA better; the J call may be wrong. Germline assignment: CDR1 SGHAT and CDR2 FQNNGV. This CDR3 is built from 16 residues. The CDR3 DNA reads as TGTGCCAGCAGCTTATCCTCTAGCGGAAACTCCTACGAGCAGTACTTC. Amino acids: CASSLSSSGNSYEQYF.

CDR3 region: CASSPRDREGGYTF. The DNA for the CDR3 is TGTGCCAGCTCACCGAGGGACAGGGAGGGTGGCTACACCTTC. This chain links TRBV18 with TRBJ1-2; 9 nucleotides agree with TRBD1. With 3 bases clipped from V and 7 bases from J, the junction kept 6 bases outside the gene matches. The CDR3 consists of 14 residues. Germline values: CDR1 KGHSH, CDR2 LQKENI.

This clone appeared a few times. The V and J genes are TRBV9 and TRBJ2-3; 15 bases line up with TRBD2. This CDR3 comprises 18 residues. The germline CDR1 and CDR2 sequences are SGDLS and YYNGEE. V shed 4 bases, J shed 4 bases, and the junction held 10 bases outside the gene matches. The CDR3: CASSLGTSGRRFADTQYF. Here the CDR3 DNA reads TGTGCCAGCAGCCTCGGGACTAGCGGGAGGAGATTCGCAGATACGCAGTATTTT.

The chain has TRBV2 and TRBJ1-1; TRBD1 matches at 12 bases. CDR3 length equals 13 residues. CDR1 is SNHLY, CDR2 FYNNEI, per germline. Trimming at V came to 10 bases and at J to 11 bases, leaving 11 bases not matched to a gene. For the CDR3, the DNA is TGTGCCATCGCCGGGACAGGGGGCTGTCGGGCTTTCTTT. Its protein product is CAIAGTGGCRAFF.

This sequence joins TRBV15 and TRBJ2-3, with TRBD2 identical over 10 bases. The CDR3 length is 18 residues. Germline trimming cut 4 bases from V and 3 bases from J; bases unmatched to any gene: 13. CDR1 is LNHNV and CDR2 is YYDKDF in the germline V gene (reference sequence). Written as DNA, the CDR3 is TGTGCCACCAGCATCAAAGCGGGAGGGCCCTTTCGAACAGATACGCAGTATTTT. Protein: CATSIKAGGPFRTDTQYF.